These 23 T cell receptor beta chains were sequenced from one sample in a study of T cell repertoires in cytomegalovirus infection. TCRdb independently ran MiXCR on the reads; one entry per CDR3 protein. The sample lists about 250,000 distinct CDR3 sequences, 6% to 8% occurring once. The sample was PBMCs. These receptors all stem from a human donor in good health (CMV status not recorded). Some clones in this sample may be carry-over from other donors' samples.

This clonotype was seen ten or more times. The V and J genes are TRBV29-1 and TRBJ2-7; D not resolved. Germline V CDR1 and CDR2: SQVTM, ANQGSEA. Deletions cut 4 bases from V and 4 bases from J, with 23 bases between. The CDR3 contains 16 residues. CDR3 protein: CSVGGGKDASTYEQYF. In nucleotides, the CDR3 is TGCAGCGTTGGAGGTGGAAAGGACGCGAGCACTTACGAGCAGTACTTC.

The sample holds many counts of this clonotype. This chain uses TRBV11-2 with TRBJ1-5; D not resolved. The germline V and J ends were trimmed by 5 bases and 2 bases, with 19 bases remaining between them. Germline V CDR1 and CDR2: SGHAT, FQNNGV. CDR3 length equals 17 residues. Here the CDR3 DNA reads TGTGCCAGCAGCCGGGTGCCAGGTGTGATTGGCAATCAGCCCCAGCATTTT. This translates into CASSRVPGVIGNQPQHF. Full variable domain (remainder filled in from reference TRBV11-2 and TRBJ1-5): EAGVAQSPRYKIIEKRQSVAFWCNPISGHATLYWYQQILGQGPKLLIQFQNNGVVDDSQLPKDRFSAERLKGVDSTLKIQPAKLEDSAVYLCASSRVPGVIGNQPQHFGDGTRLSIL.

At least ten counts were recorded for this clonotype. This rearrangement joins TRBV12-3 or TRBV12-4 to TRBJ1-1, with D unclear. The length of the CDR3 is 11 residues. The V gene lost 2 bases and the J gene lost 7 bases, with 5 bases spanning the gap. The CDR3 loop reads CASSLLDEAFF. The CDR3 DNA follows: TGTGCCAGCAGTTTACTGGATGAAGCTTTCTTT.

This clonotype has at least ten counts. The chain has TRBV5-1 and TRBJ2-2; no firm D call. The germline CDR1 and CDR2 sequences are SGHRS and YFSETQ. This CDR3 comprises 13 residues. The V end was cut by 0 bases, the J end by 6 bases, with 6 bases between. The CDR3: CASSLDGPGELFF. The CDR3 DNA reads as TGCGCCAGCAGCTTGGACGGTCCCGGGGAGCTGTTTTTT. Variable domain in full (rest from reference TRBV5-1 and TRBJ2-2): KAGVTQTPRYLIKTRGQQVTLSCSPISGHRSVSWYQQTPGQGLQFLFEYFSETQRNKGNFPGRFSGRQFSNSRSEMNVSTLELGDSALYLCASSLDGPGELFFGEGSRLTVL.

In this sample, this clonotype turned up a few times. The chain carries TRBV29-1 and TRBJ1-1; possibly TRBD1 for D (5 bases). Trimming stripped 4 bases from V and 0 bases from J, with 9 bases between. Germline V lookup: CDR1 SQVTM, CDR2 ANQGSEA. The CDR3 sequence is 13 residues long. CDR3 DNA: TGCAGCGTTGTCGTCAGGGTGAACACTGAAGCTTTCTTT. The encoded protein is CSVVVRVNTEAFF.

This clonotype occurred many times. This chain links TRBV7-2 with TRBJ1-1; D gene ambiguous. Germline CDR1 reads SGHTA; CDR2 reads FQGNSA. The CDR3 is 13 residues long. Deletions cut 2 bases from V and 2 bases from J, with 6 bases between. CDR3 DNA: TGTGCCAGCAGCTTAATCCCTAACACTGAAGCTTTCTTT. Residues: CASSLIPNTEAFF.

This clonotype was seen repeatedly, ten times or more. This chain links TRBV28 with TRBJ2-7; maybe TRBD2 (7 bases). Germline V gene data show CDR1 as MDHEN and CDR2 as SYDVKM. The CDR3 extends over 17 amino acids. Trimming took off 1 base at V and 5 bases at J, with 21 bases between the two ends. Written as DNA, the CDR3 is TGTGCCAGCAGTTTATTAGTGGGGGGGACAATCGAACACGAGCAGTACTTC. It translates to CASSLLVGGTIEHEQYF.

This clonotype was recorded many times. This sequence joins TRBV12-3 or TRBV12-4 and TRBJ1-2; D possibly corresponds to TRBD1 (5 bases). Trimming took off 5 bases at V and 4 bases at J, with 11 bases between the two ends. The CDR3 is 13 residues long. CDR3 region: CASSPGGGYGYTF. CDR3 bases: TGTGCCAGCAGTCCCGGGGGGGGCTATGGCTACACCTTC.

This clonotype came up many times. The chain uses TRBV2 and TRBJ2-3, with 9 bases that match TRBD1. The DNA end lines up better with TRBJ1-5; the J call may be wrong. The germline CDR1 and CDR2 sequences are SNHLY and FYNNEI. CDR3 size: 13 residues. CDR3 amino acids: CASSDERGQGQHF. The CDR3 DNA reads TGTGCCAGCAGCGACGAGAGGGGACAGGGACAGCATTTT.

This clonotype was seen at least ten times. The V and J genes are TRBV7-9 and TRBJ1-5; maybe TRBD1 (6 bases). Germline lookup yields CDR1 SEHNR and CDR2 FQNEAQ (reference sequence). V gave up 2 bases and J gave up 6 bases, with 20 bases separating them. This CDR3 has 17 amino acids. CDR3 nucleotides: TGTGCCAGCAGCTTAAGGGTGGAGGCAGGGGTAGCTCAGCCCCAGCATTTT. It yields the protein CASSLRVEAGVAQPQHF.

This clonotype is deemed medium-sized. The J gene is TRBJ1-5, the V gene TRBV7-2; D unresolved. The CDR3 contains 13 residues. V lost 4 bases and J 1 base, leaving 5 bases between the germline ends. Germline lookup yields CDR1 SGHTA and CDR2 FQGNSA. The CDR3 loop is CASSYYSNQPQHF. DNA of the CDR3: TGTGCCAGCAGCTACTACAGCAATCAGCCCCAGCATTTT.

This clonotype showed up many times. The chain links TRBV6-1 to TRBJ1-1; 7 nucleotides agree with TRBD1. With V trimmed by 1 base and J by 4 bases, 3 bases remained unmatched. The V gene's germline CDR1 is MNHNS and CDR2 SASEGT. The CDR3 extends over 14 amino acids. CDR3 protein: CASSEEGAVTEAFF. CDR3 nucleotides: TGTGCCAGCAGTGAAGAGGGGGCTGTCACTGAAGCTTTCTTT.

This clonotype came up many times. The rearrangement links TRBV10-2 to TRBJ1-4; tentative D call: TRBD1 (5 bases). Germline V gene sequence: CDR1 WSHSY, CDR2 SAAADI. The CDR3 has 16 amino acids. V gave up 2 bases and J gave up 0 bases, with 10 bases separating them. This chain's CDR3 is CASSEDSPATNEKLFF. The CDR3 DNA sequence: TGCGCCAGCAGTGAGGACAGCCCTGCAACTAATGAAAAACTGTTTTTT.

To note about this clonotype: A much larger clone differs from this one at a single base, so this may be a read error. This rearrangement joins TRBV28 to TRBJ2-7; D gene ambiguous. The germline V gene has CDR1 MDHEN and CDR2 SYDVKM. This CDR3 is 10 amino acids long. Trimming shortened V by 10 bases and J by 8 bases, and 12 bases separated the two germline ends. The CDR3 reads CATLSRKQYF. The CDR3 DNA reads TGTGCCACCCTAAGCCGCAAGCAGTACTTC.

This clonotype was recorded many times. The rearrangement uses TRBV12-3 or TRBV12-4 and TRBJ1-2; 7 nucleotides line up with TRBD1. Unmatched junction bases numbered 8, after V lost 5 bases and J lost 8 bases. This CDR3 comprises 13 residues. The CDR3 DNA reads TGTGCCAGCAGTCCCCCTTTGACAGGGGGCTACACCTTC. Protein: CASSPPLTGGYTF.

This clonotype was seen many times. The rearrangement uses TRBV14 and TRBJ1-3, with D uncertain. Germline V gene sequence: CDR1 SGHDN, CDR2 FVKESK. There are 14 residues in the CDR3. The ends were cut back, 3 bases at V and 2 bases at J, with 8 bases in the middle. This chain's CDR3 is CASSQGYAGNTIYF. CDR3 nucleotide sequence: TGTGCCAGCAGCCAGGGGTACGCTGGAAACACCATATATTTT. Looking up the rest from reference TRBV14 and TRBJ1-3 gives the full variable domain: EAGVTQFPSHSVIEKGQTVTLRCDPISGHDNLYWYRRVMGKEIKFLLHFVKESKQDESGMPNNRFLAERTGGTYSTLKVQPAELEDSGVYFCASSQGYAGNTIYFGEGSWLTVV.

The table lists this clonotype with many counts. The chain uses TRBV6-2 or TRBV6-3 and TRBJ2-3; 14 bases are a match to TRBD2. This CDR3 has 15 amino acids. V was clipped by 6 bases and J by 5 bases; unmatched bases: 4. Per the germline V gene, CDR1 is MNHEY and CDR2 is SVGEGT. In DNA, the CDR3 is TGTGCCAGCAGGACCGGGACTAGCGGGGGAGATACGCAGTATTTT. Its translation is CASRTGTSGGDTQYF.

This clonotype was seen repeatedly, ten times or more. CDR3 sequence: CASSPIGTGAETQYF. Here the CDR3 DNA reads TGTGCCAGCAGTCCCATAGGGACAGGAGCAGAGACCCAGTACTTC. The chain uses TRBV6-2 or TRBV6-3 and TRBJ2-5; 8 bases are a match to TRBD1. From germline, CDR1 is MNHEY and CDR2 SVGEGT. This CDR3 has 15 residues. Trimming cost V 5 bases and J 4 bases; bases outside gene matches: 9.

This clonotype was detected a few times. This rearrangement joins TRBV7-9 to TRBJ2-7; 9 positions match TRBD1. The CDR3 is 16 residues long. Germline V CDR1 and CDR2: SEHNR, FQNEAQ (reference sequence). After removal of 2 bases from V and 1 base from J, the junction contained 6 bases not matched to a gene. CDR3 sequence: CASSLRGQGNSYEQYF. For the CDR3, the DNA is TGTGCCAGCAGCTTACGGGGACAGGGTAATTCCTACGAGCAGTACTTC.

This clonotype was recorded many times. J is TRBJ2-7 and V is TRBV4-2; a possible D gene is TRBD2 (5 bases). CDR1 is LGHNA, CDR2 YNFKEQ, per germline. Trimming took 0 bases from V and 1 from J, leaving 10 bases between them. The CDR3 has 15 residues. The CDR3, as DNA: TGTGCCAGCAGCCAAGATTGGGAGATATCCTACGAGCAGTACTTC. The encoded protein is CASSQDWEISYEQYF.

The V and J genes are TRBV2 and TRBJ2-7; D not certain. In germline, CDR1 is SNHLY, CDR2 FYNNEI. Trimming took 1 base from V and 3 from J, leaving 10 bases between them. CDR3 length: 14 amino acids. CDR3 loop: CASSEVQAHYEQYF. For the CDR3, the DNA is TGTGCCAGCAGTGAAGTCCAGGCGCACTACGAGCAGTACTTC. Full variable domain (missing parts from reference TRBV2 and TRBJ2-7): EPEVTQTPSHQVTQMGQEVILRCVPISNHLYFYWYRQILGQKVEFLVSFYNNEISEKSEIFDDQFSVERPDGSNFTLKIRSTKLEDSAMYFCASSEVQAHYEQYFGPGTRLTVT.

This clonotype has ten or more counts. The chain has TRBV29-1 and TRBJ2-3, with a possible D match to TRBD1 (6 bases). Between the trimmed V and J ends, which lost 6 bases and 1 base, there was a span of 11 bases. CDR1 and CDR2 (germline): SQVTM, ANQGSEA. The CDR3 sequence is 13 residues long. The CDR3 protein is CSVSGEGTDTQYF. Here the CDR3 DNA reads TGCAGCGTGTCAGGGGAAGGCACAGATACGCAGTATTTT.

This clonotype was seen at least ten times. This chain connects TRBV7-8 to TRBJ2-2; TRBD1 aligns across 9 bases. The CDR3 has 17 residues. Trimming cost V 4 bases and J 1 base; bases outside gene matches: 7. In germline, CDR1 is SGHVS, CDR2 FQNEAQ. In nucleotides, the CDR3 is TGTGCCAGCAGCTGGCGCCCGGGACAGGGGAACACCGGGGAGCTGTTTTTT. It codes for CASSWRPGQGNTGELFF.